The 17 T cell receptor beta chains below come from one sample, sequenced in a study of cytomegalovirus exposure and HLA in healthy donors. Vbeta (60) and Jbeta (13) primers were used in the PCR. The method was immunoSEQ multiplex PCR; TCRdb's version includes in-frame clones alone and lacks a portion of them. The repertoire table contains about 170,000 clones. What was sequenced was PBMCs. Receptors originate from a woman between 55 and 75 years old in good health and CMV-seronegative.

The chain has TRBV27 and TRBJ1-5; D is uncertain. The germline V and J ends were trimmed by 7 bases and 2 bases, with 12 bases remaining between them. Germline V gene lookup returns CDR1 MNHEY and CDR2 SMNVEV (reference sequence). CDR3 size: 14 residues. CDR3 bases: TGTGCCAGCACCCTCAGAATGGGCAATCAGCCCCAGCATTTT. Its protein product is CASTLRMGNQPQHF.

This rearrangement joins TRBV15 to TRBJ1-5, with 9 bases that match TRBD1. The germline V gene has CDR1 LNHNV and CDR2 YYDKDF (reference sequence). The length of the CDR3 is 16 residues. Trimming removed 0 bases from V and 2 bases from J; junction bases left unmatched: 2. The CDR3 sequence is CATSRDRTGGNQPQHF. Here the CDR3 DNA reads TGTGCCACCAGCAGAGATCGGACAGGGGGCAATCAGCCCCAGCATTTT. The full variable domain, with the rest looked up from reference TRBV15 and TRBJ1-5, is DAMVIQNPRYQVTQFGKPVTLSCSQTLNHNVMYWYQQKSSQAPKLLFHYYDKDFNNEADTPDNFQSRRPNTSFCFLDIRSPGLGDTAMYLCATSRDRTGGNQPQHFGDGTRLSIL.

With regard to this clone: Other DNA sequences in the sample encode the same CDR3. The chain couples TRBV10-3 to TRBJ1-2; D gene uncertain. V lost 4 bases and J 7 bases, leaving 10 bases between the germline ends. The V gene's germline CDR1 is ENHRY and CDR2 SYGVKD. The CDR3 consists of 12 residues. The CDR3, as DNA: TGTGCCATCAGTGGGACGGGAGGTGGCTACACCTTC. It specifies CAISGTGGGYTF.

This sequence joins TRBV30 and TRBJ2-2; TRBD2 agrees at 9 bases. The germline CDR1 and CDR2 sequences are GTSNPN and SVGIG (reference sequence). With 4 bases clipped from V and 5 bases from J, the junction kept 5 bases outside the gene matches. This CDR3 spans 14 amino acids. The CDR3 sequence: CAWTRLAGTGELFF. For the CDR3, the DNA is TGTGCCTGGACTCGTCTAGCGGGAACCGGGGAGCTGTTTTTT.

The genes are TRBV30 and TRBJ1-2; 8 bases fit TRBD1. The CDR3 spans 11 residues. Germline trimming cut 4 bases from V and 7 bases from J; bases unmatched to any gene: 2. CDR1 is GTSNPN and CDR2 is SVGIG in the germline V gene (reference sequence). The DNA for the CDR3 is TGTGCCTGGAATGACAGGGGTGGCTACACCTTC. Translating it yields CAWNDRGGYTF.

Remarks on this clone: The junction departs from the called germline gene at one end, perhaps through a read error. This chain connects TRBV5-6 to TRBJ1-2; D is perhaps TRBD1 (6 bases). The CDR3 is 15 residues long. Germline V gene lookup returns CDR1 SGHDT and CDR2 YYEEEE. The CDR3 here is CASSLAADRIYGYPF. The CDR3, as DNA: TGTGCCAGCAGCTTGGCGGCGGACAGAATCTATGGCTACCCCTTC. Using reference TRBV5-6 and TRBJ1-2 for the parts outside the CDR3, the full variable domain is DAGVTQSPTHLIKTRGQQVTLRCSPKSGHDTVSWYQQALGQGPQFIFQYYEEEERQRGNFPDRFSGHQFPNYSSELNVNALLLGDSALYLCASSLAADRIYGYPFGSGTRLTVV.

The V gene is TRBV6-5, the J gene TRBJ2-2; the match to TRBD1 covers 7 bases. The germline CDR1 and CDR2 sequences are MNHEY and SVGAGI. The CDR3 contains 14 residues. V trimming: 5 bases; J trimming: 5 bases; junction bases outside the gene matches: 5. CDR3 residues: CASSNRGRTGELFF. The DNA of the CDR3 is TGTGCCAGCAGTAACAGGGGTCGGACCGGGGAGCTGTTTTTT.

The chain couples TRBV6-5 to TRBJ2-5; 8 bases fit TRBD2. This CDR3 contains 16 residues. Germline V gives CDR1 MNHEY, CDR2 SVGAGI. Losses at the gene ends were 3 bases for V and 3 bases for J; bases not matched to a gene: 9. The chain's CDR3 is CASSYFSAGEEETQYF. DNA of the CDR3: TGTGCCAGCAGTTATTTTTCAGCGGGGGAGGAAGAGACCCAGTACTTC.

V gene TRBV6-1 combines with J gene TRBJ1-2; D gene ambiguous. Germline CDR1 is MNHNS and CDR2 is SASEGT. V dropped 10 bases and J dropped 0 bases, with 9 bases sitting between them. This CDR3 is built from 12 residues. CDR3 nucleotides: TGTGCCATCAGCCTATCTAACTATGGCTACACCTTC. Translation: CAISLSNYGYTF.

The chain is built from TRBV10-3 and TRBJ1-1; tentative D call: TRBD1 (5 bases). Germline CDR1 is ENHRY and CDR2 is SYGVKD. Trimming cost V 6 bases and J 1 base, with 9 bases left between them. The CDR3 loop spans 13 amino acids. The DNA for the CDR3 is TGTGCCATCAGCCCGACAGCGAACACTGAAGCTTTCTTT. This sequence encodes CAISPTANTEAFF.

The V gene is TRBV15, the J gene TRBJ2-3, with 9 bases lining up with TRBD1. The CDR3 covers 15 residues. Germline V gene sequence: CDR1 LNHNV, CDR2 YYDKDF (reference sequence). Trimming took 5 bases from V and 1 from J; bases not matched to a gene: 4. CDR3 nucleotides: TGTGCCACCAGCCCGCGGACAGGGGGCACAGATACGCAGTATTTT. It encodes CATSPRTGGTDTQYF.

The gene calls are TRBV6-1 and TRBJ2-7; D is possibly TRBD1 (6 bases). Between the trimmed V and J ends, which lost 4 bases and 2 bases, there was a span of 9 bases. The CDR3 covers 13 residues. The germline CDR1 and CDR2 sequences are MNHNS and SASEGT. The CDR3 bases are TGTGCCAGCAGTGTCGCAGGGGCCTACGAGCAGTACTTC. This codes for CASSVAGAYEQYF.

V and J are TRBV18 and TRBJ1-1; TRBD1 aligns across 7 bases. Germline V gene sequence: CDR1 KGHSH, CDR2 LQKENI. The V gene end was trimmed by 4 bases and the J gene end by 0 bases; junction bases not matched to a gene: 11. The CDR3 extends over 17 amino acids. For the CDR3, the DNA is TGTGCCAGCTCACTCAGGGGGTCCGGCGAAATGAACACTGAAGCTTTCTTT. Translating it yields CASSLRGSGEMNTEAFF.

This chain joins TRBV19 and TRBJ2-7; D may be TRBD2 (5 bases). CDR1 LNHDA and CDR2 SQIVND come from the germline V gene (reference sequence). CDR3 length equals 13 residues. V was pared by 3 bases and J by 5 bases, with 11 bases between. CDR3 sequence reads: CASSMFRDNEQYF. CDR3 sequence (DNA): TGTGCCAGTAGTATGTTCCGGGATAACGAGCAGTACTTC.

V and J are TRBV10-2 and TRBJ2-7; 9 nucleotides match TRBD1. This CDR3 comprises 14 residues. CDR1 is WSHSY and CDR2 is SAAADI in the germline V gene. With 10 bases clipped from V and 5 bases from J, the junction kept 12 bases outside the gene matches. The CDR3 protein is CATLPRTGVNEQYF. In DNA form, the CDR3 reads TGCGCCACCCTACCCCGGACAGGGGTCAACGAGCAGTACTTC.

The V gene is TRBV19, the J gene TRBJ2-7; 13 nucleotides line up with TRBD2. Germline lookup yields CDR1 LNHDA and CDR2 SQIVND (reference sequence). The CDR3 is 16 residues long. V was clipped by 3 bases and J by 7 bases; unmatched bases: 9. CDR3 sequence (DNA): TGTGCCAGTAGTATCCCGCGGACTAGCGGGGGTAGTGAGCAGTACTTC. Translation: CASSIPRTSGGSEQYF.

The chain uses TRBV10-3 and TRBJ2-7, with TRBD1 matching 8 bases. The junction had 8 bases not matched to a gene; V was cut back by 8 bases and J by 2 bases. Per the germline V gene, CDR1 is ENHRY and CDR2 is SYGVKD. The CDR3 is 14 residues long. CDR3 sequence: CAIGGTGMTYEQYF. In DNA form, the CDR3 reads TGTGCCATCGGAGGGACAGGTATGACCTACGAGCAGTACTTC.